This entry describes one T cell receptor beta chain. As yet, its antigen is unknown. This sample stems from a study of cytomegalovirus exposure and HLA in healthy donors. General study results and limits: V segments that were indistinguishable, TRBV6-2 and TRBV6-3 among them, were omitted from analysis. Rarity marked most TCR sequences, yet some public TCRs occurred in many donors. As a later analysis showed, a missense DCLRE1C variant was linked to trimming of TCR beta V- and J-genes.

60 Vbeta and 13 Jbeta primers were used in PCR. In the authors' workflow: In a later analysis, of approximately 81 million unique beta chains, about 12 million appeared in at least two donors. The protocol was immunoSEQ multiplex PCR, while the TCRdb copy is restricted to in-frame clones and leaves out a portion. V and J calls and clone size follow that table, whereas D and trimming were derived from the DNA. The sample yields some 150,000 clones, around 82% seen once. The CDR3 loop spans 15 amino acids. Trimming shortened V by 0 bases and J by 5 bases, and 14 bases separated the two germline ends. Germline CDR1 reads SGHRS; CDR2 reads YFSETQ.

The chain links TRBV5-1 to TRBJ2-5, with D maybe TRBD2 (5 bases). This clonotype was obtained from a man aged 50-59 years in good health and CMV-seropositive. The sequenced sample was PBMCs. CDR3 in DNA: TGCGCCAGCAGCTTGGATGGCACGGGATGGGAGACCCAGTACTTC. It yields the protein CASSLDGTGWETQYF. Full variable domain (outside the CDR3, taken from reference TRBV5-1 and TRBJ2-5): KAGVTQTPRYLIKTRGQQVTLSCSPISGHRSVSWYQQTPGQGLQFLFEYFSETQRNKGNFPGRFSGRQFSNSRSEMNVSTLELGDSALYLCASSLDGTGWETQYFGPGTRLLVL.